This T cell receptor beta chain derives from a study of blood T cell repertoires in COVID-19. Study as a whole: Whether acute or convalescent, the COVID-19 samples came from the United States, Italy and Spain. T cells, B-cell-depleted T cells, or PBMCs provided the cDNA or gDNA that served as material.

This clone was detected once. The germline V gene encodes CDR1 KGHSH and CDR2 LQKENI. The CDR3 runs to 15 residues. The junction had 9 bases not matched to a gene; V was cut back by 4 bases and J by 5 bases. Study processing details: Estimates of nucleated cell counts were drawn from the amplification of reference gene primers. The protocol was immunoSEQ multiplex PCR, while the TCRdb copy is restricted to in-frame clones and leaves out a portion. V and J calls and clone size are as listed in that table; D and trimming were resolved from the DNA. Here the sample spans just over 650,000 clones, 85% to 90% being singletons.

The rearrangement joins TRBV18 to TRBJ1-1; 8 bases line up with TRBD1. The sample consisted of peripheral blood. This receptor was identified in a woman between 18 and 29 years old with acute or convalescent COVID-19. The CDR3, as DNA: TGTGCCAGCTCACAAACTACAGGGGGGGGAACTGAAGCTTTCTTT. Encoded protein: CASSQTTGGGTEAFF.